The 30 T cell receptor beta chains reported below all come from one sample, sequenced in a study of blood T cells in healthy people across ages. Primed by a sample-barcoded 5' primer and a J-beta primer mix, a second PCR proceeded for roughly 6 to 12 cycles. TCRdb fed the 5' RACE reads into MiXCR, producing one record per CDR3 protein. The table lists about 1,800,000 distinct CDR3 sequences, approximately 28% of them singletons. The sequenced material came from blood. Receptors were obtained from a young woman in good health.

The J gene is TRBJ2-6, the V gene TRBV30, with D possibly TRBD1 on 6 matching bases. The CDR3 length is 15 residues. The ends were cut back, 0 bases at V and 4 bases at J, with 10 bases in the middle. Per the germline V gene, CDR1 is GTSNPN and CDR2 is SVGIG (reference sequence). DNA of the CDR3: TGTGCCTGGAGTGTGGGGACAAGGGGGGCCAACGTCCTGACTTTC. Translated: CAWSVGTRGANVLTF.

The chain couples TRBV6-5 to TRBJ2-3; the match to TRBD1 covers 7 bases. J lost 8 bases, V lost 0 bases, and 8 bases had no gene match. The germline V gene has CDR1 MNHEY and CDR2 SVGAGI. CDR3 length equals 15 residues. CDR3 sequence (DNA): TGTGCCAGCAGTTACTCGACAGGGACCGCTAGTACGCAGTATTTT. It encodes CASSYSTGTASTQYF.

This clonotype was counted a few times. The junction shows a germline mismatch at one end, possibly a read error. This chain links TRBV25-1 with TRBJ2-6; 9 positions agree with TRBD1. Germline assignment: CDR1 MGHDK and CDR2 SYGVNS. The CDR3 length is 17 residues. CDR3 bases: TGTGCCAGCAGTGGCCGGGACAGGGTGTCTGGGGCCAACTTCCTGACTTTC. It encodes CASSGRDRVSGANFLTF.

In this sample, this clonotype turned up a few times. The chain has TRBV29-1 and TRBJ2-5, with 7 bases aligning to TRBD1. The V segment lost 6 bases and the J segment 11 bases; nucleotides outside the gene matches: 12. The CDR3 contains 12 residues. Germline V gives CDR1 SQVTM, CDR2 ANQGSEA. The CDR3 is CSVRTGSNEQYF. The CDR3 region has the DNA TGCAGCGTCAGGACAGGCTCCAATGAGCAGTACTTC.

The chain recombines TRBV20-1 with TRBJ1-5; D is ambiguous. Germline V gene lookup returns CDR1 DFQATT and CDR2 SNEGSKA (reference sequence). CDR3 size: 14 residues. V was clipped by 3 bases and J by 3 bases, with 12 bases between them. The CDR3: CSASAGLDNQPQHF. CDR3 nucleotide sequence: TGCAGTGCTAGCGCGGGGTTGGACAATCAGCCCCAGCATTTT.

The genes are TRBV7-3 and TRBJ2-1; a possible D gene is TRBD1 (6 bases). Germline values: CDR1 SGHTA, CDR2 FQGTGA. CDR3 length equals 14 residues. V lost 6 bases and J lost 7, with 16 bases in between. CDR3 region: CASRPGTSPNEQFF. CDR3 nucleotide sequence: TGTGCCAGCAGGCCCGGGACATCCCCTAATGAGCAGTTCTTC. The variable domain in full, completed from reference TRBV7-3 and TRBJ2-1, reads GAGVSQTPSNKVTEKGKYVELRCDPISGHTALYWYRQSLGQGPEFLIYFQGTGAADDSGLPNDRFFAVRPEGSVSTLKIQRTERGDSAVYLCASRPGTSPNEQFFGPGTRLTVL.

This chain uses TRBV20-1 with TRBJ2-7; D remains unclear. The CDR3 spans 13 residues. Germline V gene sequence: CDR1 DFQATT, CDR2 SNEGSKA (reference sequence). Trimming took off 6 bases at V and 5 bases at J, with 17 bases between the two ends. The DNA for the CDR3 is TGCAGTGCCTCCGTTCTATGGGTCGACGAGCAGTACTTC. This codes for CSASVLWVDEQYF.

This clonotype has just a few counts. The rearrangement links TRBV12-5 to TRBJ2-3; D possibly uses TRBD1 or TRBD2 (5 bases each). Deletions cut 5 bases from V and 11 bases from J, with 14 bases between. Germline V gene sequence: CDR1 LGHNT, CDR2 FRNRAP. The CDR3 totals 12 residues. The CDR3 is CASGQATAEQYF. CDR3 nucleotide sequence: TGTGCTAGTGGTCAAGCGACAGCGGAGCAGTATTTT.

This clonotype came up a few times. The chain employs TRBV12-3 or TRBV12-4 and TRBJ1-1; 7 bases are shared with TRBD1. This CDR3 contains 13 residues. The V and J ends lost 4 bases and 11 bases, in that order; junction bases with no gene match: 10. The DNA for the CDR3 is TGTGCCAGCAGTTACGAACAGGGGCAAGATGCTTTCTTT. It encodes CASSYEQGQDAFF.

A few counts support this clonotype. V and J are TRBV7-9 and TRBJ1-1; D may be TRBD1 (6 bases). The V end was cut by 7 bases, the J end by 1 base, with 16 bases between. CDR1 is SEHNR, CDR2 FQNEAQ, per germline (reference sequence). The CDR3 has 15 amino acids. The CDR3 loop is CASILEGGPNTEAFF. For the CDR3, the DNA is TGTGCCAGCATACTTGAGGGGGGCCCGAACACTGAAGCTTTCTTT.

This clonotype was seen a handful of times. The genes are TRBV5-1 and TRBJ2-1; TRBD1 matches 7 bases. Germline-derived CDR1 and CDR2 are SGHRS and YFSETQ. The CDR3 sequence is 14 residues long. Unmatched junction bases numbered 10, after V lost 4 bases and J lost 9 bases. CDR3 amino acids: CASSGITGVGEQFF. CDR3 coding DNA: TGCGCCAGCAGCGGAATTACAGGGGTAGGTGAGCAGTTCTTC.

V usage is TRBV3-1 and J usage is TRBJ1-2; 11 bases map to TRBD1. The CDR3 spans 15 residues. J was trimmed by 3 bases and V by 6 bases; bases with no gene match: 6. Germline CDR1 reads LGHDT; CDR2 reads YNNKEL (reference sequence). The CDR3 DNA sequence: TGTGCCAGCAGGAGGACAGGGGGCGCGCACTATGGCTACACCTTC. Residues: CASRRTGGAHYGYTF.

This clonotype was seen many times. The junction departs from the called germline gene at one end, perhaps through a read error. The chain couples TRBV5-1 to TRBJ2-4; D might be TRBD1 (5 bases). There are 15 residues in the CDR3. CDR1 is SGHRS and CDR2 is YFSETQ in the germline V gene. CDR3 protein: CASSLASGPKSIQYF. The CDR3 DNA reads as TGCGCCAGCAGCTTGGCCTCAGGGCCGAAAAGCATTCAGTACTTC.

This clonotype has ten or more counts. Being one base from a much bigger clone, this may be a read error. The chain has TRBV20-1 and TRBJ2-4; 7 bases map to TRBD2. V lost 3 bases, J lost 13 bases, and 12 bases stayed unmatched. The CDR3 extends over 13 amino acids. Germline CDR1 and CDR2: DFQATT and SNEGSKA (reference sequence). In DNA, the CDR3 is TGCAGTGCTAGGTTCCTAGCGGACAATGAGCAGTACTTC. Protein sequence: CSARFLADNEQYF.

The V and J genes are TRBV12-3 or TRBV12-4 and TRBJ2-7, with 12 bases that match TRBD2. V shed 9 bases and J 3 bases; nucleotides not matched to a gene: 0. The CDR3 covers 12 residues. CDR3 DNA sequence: TGTGCCAGACTAGCGGGGGGCTACGAGCAGTACTTC. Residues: CARLAGGYEQYF.

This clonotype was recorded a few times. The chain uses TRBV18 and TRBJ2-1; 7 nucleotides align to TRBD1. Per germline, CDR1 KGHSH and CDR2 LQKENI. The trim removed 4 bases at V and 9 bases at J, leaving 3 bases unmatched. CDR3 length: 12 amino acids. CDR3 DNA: TGTGCCAGCTCACTGGGACAGCGTGAGCAGTTCTTC. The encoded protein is CASSLGQREQFF.

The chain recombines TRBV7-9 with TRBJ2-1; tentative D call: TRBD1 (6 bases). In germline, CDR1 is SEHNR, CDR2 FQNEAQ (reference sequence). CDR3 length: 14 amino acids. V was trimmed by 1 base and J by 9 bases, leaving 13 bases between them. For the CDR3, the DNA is TGTGCCAGCAGCTTAGAACGCAGGGGTGGTGAGCAGTTCTTC. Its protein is CASSLERRGGEQFF. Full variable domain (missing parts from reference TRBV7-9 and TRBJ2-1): DTGVSQNPRHKITKRGQNVTFRCDPISEHNRLYWYRQTLGQGPEFLTYFQNEAQLEKSRLLSDRFSAERPKGSFSTLEIQRTEQGDSAMYLCASSLERRGGEQFFGPGTRLTVL.

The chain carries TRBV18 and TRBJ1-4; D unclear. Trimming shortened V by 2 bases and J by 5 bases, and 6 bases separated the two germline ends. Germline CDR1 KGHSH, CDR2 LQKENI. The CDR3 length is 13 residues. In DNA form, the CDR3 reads TGTGCCAGCTCACCATTAGGAAATGAAAAACTGTTTTTT. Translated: CASSPLGNEKLFF.

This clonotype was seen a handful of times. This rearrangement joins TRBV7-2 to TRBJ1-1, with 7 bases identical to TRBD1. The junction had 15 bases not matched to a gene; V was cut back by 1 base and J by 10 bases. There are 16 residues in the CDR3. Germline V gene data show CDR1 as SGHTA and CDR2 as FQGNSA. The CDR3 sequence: CASSLGFVRTYRGAFF. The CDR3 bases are TGTGCCAGCAGCTTAGGTTTCGTCAGAACATACAGGGGAGCTTTCTTT.

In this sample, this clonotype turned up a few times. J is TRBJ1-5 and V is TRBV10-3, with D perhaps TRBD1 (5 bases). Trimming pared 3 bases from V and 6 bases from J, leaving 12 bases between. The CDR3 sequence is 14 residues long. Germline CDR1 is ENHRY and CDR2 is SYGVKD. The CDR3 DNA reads TGTGCCATCAGTGATGGGAATCAGGGTCAGCCCCAGCATTTT. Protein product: CAISDGNQGQPQHF.

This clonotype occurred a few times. This chain's CDR3 is CSAPTGTTGELFF. Written as DNA, the CDR3 is TGCAGTGCTCCCACAGGGACCACCGGGGAGCTGTTTTTT. The J gene is TRBJ2-2, the V gene TRBV20-1; D may be TRBD1 (6 bases). This CDR3 is 13 amino acids long. V lost 5 bases and J lost 4, with 11 bases in between. Germline V gives CDR1 DFQATT, CDR2 SNEGSKA (reference sequence).

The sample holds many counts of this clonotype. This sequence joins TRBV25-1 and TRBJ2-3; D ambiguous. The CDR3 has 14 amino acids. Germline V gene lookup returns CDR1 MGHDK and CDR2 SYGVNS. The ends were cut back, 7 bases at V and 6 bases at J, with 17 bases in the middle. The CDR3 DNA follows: TGTGCCAGCACCCCGGCGGCTTTTGAGGATACGCAGTATTTT. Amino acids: CASTPAAFEDTQYF.

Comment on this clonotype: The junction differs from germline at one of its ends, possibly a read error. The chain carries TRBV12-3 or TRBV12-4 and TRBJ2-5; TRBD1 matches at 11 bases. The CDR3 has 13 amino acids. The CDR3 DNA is TGTGCCAGCAGGGGACAGGGGGAAGAGGCCCAGTACTTC. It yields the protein CASRGQGEEAQYF.

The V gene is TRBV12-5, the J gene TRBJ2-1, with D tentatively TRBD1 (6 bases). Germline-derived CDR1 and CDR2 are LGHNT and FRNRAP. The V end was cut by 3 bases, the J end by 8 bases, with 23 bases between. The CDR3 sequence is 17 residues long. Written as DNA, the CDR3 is TGTGCTAGTGGTTTACGCCCTCCGGGACACCTATCGGATGAGCAGTTCTTC. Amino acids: CASGLRPPGHLSDEQFF. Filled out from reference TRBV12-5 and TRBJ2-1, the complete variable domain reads DARVTQTPRHKVTEMGQEVTMRCQPILGHNTVFWYRQTMMQGLELLAYFRNRAPLDDSGMPKDRFSAEMPDATLATLKIQPSEPRDSAVYFCASGLRPPGHLSDEQFFGPGTRLTVL.

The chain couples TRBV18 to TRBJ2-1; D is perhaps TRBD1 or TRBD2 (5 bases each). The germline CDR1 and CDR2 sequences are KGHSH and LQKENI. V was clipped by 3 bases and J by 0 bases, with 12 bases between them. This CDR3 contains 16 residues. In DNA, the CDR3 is TGTGCCAGCTCACCCGGGACCATGAGCTCCTACAATGAGCAGTTCTTC. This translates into CASSPGTMSSYNEQFF.

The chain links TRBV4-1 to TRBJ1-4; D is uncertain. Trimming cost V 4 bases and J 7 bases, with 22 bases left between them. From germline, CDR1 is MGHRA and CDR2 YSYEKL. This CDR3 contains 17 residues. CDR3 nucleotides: TGCGCCAGCAGCCTAAATCCGGGCCAAGGGCGAGGTGAAAAACTGTTTTTT. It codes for CASSLNPGQGRGEKLFF.

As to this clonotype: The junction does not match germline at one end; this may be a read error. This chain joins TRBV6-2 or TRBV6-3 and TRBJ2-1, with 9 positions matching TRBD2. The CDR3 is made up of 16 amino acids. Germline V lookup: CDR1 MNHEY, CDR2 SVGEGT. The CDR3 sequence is CARRGSGRSGYNEQFF. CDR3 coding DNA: TGTGCCCGCAGAGGTAGCGGGAGATCAGGGTACAATGAGCAGTTCTTC.

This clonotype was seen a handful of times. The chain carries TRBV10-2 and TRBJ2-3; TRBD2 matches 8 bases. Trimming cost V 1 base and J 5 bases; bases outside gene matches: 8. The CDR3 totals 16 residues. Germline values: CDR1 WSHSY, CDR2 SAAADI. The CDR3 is CASSEFDGGALDTQYF. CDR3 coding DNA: TGCGCCAGCAGTGAGTTTGACGGGGGGGCCCTAGATACGCAGTATTTT.

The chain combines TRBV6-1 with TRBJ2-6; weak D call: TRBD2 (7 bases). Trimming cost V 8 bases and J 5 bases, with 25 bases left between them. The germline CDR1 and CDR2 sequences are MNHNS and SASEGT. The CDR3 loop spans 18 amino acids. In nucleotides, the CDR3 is TGTGCCAGCTCTGACCTGGGGGGGCAGGCCACCCGGGCCAACGTCCTGACTTTC. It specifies CASSDLGGQATRANVLTF.

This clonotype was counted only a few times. CDR3 in amino acids: CSAPQGQEGKNGYTF. The DNA for the CDR3 is TGCAGTGCCCCGCAAGGACAGGAGGGCAAAAATGGCTACACCTTC. This chain links TRBV20-1 with TRBJ1-2, with 7 positions matching TRBD1. Germline loops: CDR1 DFQATT, CDR2 SNEGSKA (reference sequence). The CDR3 has 15 residues. J was trimmed by 6 bases and V by 6 bases; bases with no gene match: 16.